This TCR beta chain derives from a study of blood T cell repertoires in COVID-19. About the research overall: From the United States, Italy and Spain came samples of acute and convalescent COVID-19.

Enrolled during active infection, Seattle patients were then followed longitudinally. Only in-frame clones appear in the TCRdb table, and some are missing; sequencing was by immunoSEQ multiplex PCR. The sample has around 100,000 clones, more than 70% seen once. With V trimmed by 7 bases and J by 2 bases, 5 bases remained unmatched. Germline V CDR1 and CDR2: SGHRS, YFSETQ. This CDR3 region has 14 residues. The chain combines TRBV5-1 with TRBJ2-1; 8 positions agree with TRBD2. The TCR comes from a man aged 50 to 59 with COVID-19, enrolled during active disease. The material sequenced was peripheral blood. In DNA, the CDR3 is TGCGCCAGCTCGGGGGGGGACCCCTACAATGAGCAGTTCTTC. Its protein product is CASSGGDPYNEQFF.